Following are 13 T cell receptor beta chains from one sample sequenced in a study of T cells in pancreatic ductal adenocarcinoma. Surgery without prior neoadjuvant therapy was the treatment of the selected pancreatic ductal adenocarcinoma patients. Clones were sequenced by immunoSEQ multiplex PCR, and TCRdb holds only the in-frame ones, with some missing. The sample consists of 15,000 to 20,000 clones, almost 90% of them appearing once. Sequenced material: PBMCs. Every receptor here comes from a human donor with pancreatic ductal adenocarcinoma.

By share, this clone ranks as medium-sized. The V call is TRBV7-9, the J call TRBJ2-1; possible D gene TRBD1, 6 bases. CDR3 size: 12 residues. The V end lost 5 bases, the J end lost 7 bases, and 9 bases lay between the germline ends. Germline lookup yields CDR1 SEHNR and CDR2 FQNEAQ (reference sequence). The CDR3 is CASSATGNEQFF. The CDR3, as DNA: TGTGCCAGCAGCGCGACAGGAAATGAGCAGTTCTTC.

This clone was seen only a few times. The chain uses TRBV6-6 and TRBJ2-7, with TRBD2 matching 7 bases. The V and J ends lost 8 bases and 3 bases, in that order; junction bases with no gene match: 10. The CDR3 loop spans 14 amino acids. Germline loops: CDR1 MNHNY, CDR2 SVGAGI (reference sequence). The CDR3 sequence: CASGLMGGVYEQYF. The CDR3 nucleotides read TGTGCCAGCGGGCTTATGGGAGGGGTCTACGAGCAGTACTTC.

CDR3 coding DNA: TGTGCCAGCAGTTACCAGCGAGGGCTCAATCAGCCCCAGCATTTT. Encoded protein: CASSYQRGLNQPQHF. V is TRBV6-5 and J is TRBJ1-5, with D unresolved. The CDR3 contains 15 residues. Germline V gives CDR1 MNHEY, CDR2 SVGAGI. Trimming stripped 2 bases from V and 3 bases from J, with 11 bases between.

This clone is a singleton in its sample. The rearrangement links TRBV5-1 to TRBJ2-5; 11 nucleotides agree with TRBD1. With V trimmed by 4 bases and J by 5 bases, 7 bases remained unmatched. Germline-derived CDR1 and CDR2 are SGHRS and YFSETQ. CDR3 length equals 15 residues. The CDR3 region is CASSLRTGGLETQYF. DNA for the CDR3: TGCGCCAGCAGCCTACGGACAGGGGGCCTGGAGACCCAGTACTTC.

The V and J genes are TRBV5-1 and TRBJ2-5; 7 bases are shared with TRBD1. After removal of 3 bases from V and 3 bases from J, the junction contained 5 bases not matched to a gene. CDR1 and CDR2 from the germline V gene are SGHRS and YFSETQ. This CDR3 contains 14 residues. CDR3 amino acids: CASSSQTGKETQYF. CDR3 DNA: TGCGCCAGCAGCTCACAGACAGGGAAAGAGACCCAGTACTTC.

This chain uses TRBV7-2 with TRBJ2-2; D might be TRBD1 (5 bases). The CDR3 consists of 15 residues. Germline CDR1 SGHTA, CDR2 FQGNSA. Trimming pared 2 bases from V and 8 bases from J, leaving 15 bases between. CDR3 amino acids: CASSLKLGVQGELFF. The DNA of the CDR3 is TGTGCCAGCAGCTTAAAGTTAGGGGTCCAGGGGGAGCTGTTTTTT.

A few counts support this clone. DNA of the CDR3: TGTGCCAGCAGCGTAACCCTTGATGGAGTAGCGGTATACAATGAGCAGTTCTTC. Translation: CASSVTLDGVAVYNEQFF. The chain is built from TRBV9 and TRBJ2-1; possibly TRBD2 for D (6 bases). This CDR3 spans 18 amino acids. Germline V gene sequence: CDR1 SGDLS, CDR2 YYNGEE. Trimming stripped 1 base from V and 4 bases from J, with 21 bases between.

This chain joins TRBV6-5 and TRBJ2-7, with 10 bases fitting TRBD1. The V gene's germline CDR1 is MNHEY and CDR2 SVGAGI. With 2 bases clipped from V and 3 bases from J, the junction kept 4 bases outside the gene matches. This CDR3 contains 15 residues. The CDR3 nucleotides read TGTGCCAGCAGTTACCGGGACAGGGGAGTCTACGAGCAGTACTTC. It yields the protein CASSYRDRGVYEQYF.

The rearrangement uses TRBV29-1 and TRBJ1-4, with D possibly matching TRBD1 (5 bases). Germline V gene sequence: CDR1 SQVTM, CDR2 ANQGSEA. This CDR3 is built from 13 residues. Trimming took off 6 bases at V and 7 bases at J, with 15 bases between the two ends. The CDR3 nucleotides are TGCAGCGTCCTCCGGGGGTGTTGTGAAAAACTGTTTTTT. Translation gives CSVLRGCCEKLFF. The full variable domain, in which reference TRBV29-1 and TRBJ1-4 provide the parts outside the CDR3, is SAVISQKPSRDICQRGTSLTIQCQVDSQVTMMFWYRQQPGQSLTLIATANQGSEATYESGFVIDKFPISRPNLTFSTLTVSNMSPEDSSIYLCSVLRGCCEKLFFGSGTQLSVL.

V usage is TRBV6-5 and J usage is TRBJ1-4, with no clear D. V lost 6 bases to trimming and J lost 5 bases, with 16 bases between them. Germline CDR1 reads MNHEY; CDR2 reads SVGAGI. This CDR3 has 15 amino acids. DNA of the CDR3: TGTGCCAGCAGCCCCCCGGGAGGCAGGAATGAAAAACTGTTTTTT. Translation gives CASSPPGGRNEKLFF.

The chain uses TRBV6-5 and TRBJ1-3; 8 nucleotides match TRBD1. The V gene end was trimmed by 6 bases and the J gene end by 7 bases; junction bases not matched to a gene: 11. The CDR3 has 15 residues. Germline V gene lookup returns CDR1 MNHEY and CDR2 SVGAGI. The CDR3, as DNA: TGTGCCAGCAGGGTTACAGGGGGATCTCGGAACACCATATATTTT. Translating gives CASRVTGGSRNTIYF.

The rearrangement uses TRBV2 and TRBJ2-6, with TRBD1 identical over 7 bases. The J segment lost 2 bases and the V segment lost 1 base, leaving 2 bases of the junction unmatched. CDR1 SNHLY and CDR2 FYNNEI come from the germline V gene. The CDR3 extends over 16 amino acids. CDR3 coding DNA: TGTGCCAGCAGTGAAGTAACAGGGGCTGGGGCCAACGTCCTGACTTTC. As protein: CASSEVTGAGANVLTF.

The rearrangement joins TRBV4-3 to TRBJ1-3; tentatively, D is TRBD1 (6 bases). CDR1 and CDR2 from the germline V gene are LGHNA and YSLEER. The V and J ends lost 0 bases and 0 bases respectively, with 12 bases between them. The CDR3 runs to 17 residues. CDR3 residues: CASSQDLTGYSGNTIYF. CDR3 in DNA: TGCGCCAGCAGCCAAGATTTGACAGGCTACTCTGGAAACACCATATATTTT.